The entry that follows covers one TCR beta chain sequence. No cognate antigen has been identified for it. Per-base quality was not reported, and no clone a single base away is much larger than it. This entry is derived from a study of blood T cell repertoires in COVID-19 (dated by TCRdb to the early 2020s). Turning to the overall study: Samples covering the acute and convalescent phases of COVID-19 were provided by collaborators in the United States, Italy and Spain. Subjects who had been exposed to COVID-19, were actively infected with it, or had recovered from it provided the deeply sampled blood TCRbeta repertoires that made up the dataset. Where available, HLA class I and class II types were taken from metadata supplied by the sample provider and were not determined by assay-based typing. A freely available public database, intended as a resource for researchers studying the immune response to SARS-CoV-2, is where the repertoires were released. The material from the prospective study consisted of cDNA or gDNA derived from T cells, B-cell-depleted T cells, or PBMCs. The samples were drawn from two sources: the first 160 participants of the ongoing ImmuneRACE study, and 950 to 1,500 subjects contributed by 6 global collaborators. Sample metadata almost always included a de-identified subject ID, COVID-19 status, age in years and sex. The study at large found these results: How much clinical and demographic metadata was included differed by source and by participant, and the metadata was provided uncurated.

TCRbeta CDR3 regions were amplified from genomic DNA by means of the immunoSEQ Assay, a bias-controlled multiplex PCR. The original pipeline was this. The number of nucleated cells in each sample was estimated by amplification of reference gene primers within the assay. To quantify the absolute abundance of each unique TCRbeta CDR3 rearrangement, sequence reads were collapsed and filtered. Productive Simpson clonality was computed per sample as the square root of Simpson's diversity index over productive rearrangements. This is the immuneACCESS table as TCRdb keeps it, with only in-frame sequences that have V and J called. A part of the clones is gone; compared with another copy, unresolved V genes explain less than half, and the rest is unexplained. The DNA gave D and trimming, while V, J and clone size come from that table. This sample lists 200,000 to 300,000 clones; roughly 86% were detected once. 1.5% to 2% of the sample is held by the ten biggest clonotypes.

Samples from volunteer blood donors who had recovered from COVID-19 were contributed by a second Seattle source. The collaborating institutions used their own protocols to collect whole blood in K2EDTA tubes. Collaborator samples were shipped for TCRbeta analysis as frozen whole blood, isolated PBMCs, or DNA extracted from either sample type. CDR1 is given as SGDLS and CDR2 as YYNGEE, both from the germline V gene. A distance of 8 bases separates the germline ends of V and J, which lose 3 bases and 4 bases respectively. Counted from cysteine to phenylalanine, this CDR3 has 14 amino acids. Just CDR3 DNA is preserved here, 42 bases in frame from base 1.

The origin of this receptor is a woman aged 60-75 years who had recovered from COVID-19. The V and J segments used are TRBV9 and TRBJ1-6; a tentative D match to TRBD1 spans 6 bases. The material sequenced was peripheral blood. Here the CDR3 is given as CASSADRYNSPLHF. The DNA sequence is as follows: TGTGCCAGCAGCGCTGACAGGTATAATTCACCCCTCCACTTT.